The 5 T cell receptor beta chains reported below all come from one sample, sequenced in a study of response to subunit inactivated influenza vaccine. TCRdb passed the RT-PCR reads through MiXCR, listing each CDR3 protein once. This sample carries just under 250,000 distinct CDR3 sequences, 12% of them seen once, and the ten largest clones take roughly 7.7%. The sample consisted of non-naive T cells sorted from PBMCs, taken roughly 2 weeks before vaccination. The receptor source for this set is a man aged 50-60 years who received an inactivated influenza vaccine.

This clonotype was detected only a few times. V is TRBV20-1 and J is TRBJ1-1, with 9 bases matching TRBD1. This CDR3 region has 14 residues. Germline CDR1 and CDR2: DFQATT and SNEGSKA (reference sequence). The V segment lost 3 bases and the J segment 5 bases; nucleotides outside the gene matches: 7. The chain's CDR3 is CSARAGTGMTEAFF. The CDR3 DNA is TGCAGTGCTAGGGCCGGGACAGGGATGACTGAAGCTTTCTTT.

This clonotype was seen a few times. The gene calls are TRBV5-1 and TRBJ2-4, with 7 bases fitting TRBD2. The germline V gene has CDR1 SGHRS and CDR2 YFSETQ. This CDR3 is 15 amino acids long. Losses at the gene ends were 3 bases for V and 8 bases for J; bases not matched to a gene: 11. CDR3 DNA: TGCGCCAGCAGCTGGATGGGACCGGGAGGAGACATTCAGTACTTC. It translates to CASSWMGPGGDIQYF.

V gene TRBV7-6 combines with J gene TRBJ1-1; 8 positions agree with TRBD1. V trimming: 1 base; J trimming: 8 bases; junction bases outside the gene matches: 6. The CDR3 has 14 residues. Looked up from germline, CDR1 is SGHVS and CDR2 is FNYEAQ. The CDR3 protein is CASSLVLQGAEAFF. The DNA of the CDR3 is TGTGCCAGCAGCTTAGTCCTTCAGGGGGCGGAAGCTTTCTTT. The whole variable domain, filled in from reference TRBV7-6 and TRBJ1-1, reads GAGVSQSPRYKVTKRGQDVALRCDPISGHVSLYWYRQALGQGPEFLTYFNYEAQQDKSGLPNDRFSAERPEGSISTLTIQRTEQRDSAMYRCASSLVLQGAEAFFGQGTRLTVV.

The sample holds a few counts of this clonotype. The chain couples TRBV18 to TRBJ2-6, with D hard to call. Per the germline V gene, CDR1 is KGHSH and CDR2 is LQKENI. V gave up 1 base and J gave up 0 bases, with 10 bases separating them. The CDR3 consists of 17 residues. In DNA, the CDR3 is TGTGCCAGCTCACCACTAGTTAGAAGCTCTGGGGCCAACGTCCTGACTTTC. It encodes CASSPLVRSSGANVLTF.

This clonotype was counted between two and nine times. The J gene is TRBJ2-1, the V gene TRBV4-1, with D unresolved. The CDR3 totals 15 residues. Germline values: CDR1 MGHRA, CDR2 YSYEKL. V lost 3 bases, J lost 2 bases, and 11 bases lay in between. Here the CDR3 DNA reads TGCGCCAGCAGCCAGGCCCCAATCACCTACAATGAGCAGTTCTTC. Its translation is CASSQAPITYNEQFF.